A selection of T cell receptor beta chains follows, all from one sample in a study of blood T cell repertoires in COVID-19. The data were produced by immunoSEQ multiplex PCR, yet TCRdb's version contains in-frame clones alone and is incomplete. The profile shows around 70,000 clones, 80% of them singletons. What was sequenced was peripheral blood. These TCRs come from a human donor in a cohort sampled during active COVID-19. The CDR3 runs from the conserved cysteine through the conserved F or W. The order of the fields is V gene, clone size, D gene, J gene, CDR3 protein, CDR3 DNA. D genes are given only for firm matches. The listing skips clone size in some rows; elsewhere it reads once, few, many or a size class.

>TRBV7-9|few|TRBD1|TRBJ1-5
CASSLDRGGMYF
TGTGCCAGCAGCTTAGACAGGGGGGGCATGTATTTT
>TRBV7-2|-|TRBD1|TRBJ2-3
CASSLGDRAPDTQYF
TGTGCCAGCAGCTTGGGGGACAGGGCTCCAGATACGCAGTATTTT
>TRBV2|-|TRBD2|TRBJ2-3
CASGGTSGRARDTQYF
TGTGCCAGCGGCGGGACTAGCGGGAGGGCCAGGGATACGCAGTATTTT
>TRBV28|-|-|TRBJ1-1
CASRPEGTENTEAFF
TGTGCCAGCAGACCGGAGGGTACTGAGAACACTGAAGCTTTCTTT
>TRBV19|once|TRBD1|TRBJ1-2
CASKGTGGHGYTF
TGTGCCAGTAAAGGGACAGGGGGGCATGGCTACACCTTC
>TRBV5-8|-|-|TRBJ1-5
CASSRGVGNQPQHF
TGTGCCAGCTCCCGGGGGGTAGGCAATCAGCCCCAGCATTTT
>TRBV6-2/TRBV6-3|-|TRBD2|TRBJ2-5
CASSYPASGGQETQYF
TGTGCCAGCAGTTACCCGGCTAGCGGGGGGCAAGAGACCCAGTACTTC
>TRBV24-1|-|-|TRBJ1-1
CATSDLRGTEAFF
TGTGCCACCAGTGATTTAAGGGGCACTGAAGCTTTCTTT
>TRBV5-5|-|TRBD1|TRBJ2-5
CASSLDRGWLQETQYF
TGTGCCAGCAGCCTAGACAGGGGTTGGCTCCAAGAGACCCAGTACTTC
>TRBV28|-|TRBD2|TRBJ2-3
CASPPGGSQDTQYF
TGTGCCAGCCCGCCCGGGGGGAGTCAAGATACGCAGTATTTT
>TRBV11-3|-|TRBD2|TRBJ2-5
CASRGTSFSGQETQYF
TGTGCCAGCAGAGGGACTAGCTTTTCGGGGCAAGAGACCCAGTACTTC
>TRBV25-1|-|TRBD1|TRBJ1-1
CASSGTGVTEAFF
TGTGCCAGCAGCGGCACAGGGGTCACTGAAGCTTTCTTT
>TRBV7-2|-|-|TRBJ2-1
CASSLWGRGRHEQFF
TGTGCCAGCAGCTTATGGGGCAGGGGACGGCATGAGCAGTTCTTC
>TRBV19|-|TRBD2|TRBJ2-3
CASSRGLAGSTDTQYF
TGTGCCAGTAGTAGAGGCCTAGCGGGTAGCACAGATACGCAGTATTTT
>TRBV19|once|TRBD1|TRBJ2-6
CASSPLLQGPSGANVLTF
TGTGCCAGTAGTCCCTTATTACAGGGGCCCTCTGGGGCCAACGTCCTGACTTTC
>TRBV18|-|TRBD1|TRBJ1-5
CASSGDRNQPQHF
TGTGCCAGCTCGGGGGACAGAAATCAGCCCCAGCATTTT
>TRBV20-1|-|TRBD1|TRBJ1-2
CSASFGTGSGYTF
TGCAGTGCTAGTTTTGGGACAGGGTCTGGCTACACCTTC
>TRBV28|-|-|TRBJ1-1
CASRGTPNTEAFF
TGTGCCAGCAGAGGGACACCGAACACTGAAGCTTTCTTT
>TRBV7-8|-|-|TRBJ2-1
CASRERQYNEQFF
TGTGCCAGCAGGGAGCGGCAATACAATGAGCAGTTCTTC
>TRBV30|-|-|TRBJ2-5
CAWTHRETQYF
TGTGCCTGGACCCATAGAGAGACCCAGTACTTC
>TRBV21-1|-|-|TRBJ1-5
CASSKALAGQPNQPQHF
TGTGCCAGCAGCAAAGCTCTGGCGGGACAGCCAAATCAGCCCCAGCATTTT
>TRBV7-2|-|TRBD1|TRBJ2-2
CASSLRQGRGGELFF
TGTGCCAGCAGCCTTCGACAGGGGCGGGGCGGGGAGCTGTTTTTT
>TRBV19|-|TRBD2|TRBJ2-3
CASSSWVRGDAYF
TGTGCCAGTAGTTCTTGGGTGCGGGGGGACGCGTATTTT
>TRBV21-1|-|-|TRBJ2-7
CASSIRGGCSEQYF
TGTGCCAGCAGCATACGGGGGGGTTGCAGCGAGCAGTACTTC
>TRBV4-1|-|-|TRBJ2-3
CASSQDPQRGTDTQYF
TGCGCCAGCAGCCAAGATCCTCAACGGGGCACAGATACGCAGTATTTT
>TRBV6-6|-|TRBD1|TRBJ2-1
CASSLGTGAREQFF
TGTGCCAGCAGTTTAGGGACAGGGGCCCGTGAGCAGTTCTTC